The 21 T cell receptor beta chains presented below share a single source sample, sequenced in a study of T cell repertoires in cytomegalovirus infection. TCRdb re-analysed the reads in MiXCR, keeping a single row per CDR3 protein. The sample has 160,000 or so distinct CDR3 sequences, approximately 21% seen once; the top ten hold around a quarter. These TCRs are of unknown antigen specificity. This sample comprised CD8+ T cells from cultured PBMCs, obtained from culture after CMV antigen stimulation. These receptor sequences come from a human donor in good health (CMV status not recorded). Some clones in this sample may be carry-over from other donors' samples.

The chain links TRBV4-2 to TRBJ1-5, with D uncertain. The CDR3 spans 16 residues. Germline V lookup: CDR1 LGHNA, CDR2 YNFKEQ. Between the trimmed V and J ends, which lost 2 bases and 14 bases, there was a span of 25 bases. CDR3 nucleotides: TGTGCCAGCAGCCAAACCACCATCGAGTCATCAGCCCCCGAGCATTTT. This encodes CASSQTTIESSAPEHF.

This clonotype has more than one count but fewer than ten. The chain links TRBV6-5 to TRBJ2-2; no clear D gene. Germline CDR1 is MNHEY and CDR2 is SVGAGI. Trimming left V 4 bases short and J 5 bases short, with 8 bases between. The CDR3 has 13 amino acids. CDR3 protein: CASSFPATGELFF. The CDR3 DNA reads TGTGCCAGCAGTTTCCCCGCTACCGGGGAGCTGTTTTTT.

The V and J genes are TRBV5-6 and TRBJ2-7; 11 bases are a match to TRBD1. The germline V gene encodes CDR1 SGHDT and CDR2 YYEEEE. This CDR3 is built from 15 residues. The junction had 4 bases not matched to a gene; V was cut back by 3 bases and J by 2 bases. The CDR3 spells CASSWTGGSAYEQYF. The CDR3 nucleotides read TGTGCCAGCAGCTGGACAGGGGGCAGCGCCTACGAGCAGTACTTC.

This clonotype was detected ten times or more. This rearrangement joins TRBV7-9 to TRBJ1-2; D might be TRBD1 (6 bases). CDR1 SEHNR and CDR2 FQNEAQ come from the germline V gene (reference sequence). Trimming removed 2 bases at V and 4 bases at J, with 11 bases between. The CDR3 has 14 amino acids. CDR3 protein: CASSLSGASYGYTF. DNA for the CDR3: TGTGCCAGCAGCTTATCAGGGGCGAGCTATGGCTACACCTTC.

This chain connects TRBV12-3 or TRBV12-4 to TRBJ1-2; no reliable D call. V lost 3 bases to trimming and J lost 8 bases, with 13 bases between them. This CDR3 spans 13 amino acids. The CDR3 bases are TGTGCCAGCAGTTTTGCGGGGTCGTACGGCTACACCTTC. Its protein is CASSFAGSYGYTF.

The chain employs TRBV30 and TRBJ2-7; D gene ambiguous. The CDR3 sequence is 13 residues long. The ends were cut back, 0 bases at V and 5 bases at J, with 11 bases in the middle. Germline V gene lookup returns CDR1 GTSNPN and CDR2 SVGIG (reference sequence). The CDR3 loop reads CAWSVHRVNEQYF. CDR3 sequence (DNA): TGTGCCTGGAGTGTACATAGGGTAAACGAGCAGTACTTC.

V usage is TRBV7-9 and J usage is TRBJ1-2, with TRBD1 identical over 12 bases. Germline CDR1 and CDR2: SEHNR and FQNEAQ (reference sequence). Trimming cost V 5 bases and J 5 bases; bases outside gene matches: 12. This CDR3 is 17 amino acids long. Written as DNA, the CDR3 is TGTGCCAGCAGCACCAGGGGACAGGGGGCAATACTTTATGGCTACACCTTC. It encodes CASSTRGQGAILYGYTF.

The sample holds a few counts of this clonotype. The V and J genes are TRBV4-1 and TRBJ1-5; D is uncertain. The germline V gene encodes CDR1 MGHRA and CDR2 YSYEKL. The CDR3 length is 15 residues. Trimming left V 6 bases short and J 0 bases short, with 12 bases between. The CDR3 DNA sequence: TGCGCCAGCAGTCTCGCAACTGTTAGCAATCAGCCCCAGCATTTT. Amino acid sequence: CASSLATVSNQPQHF.

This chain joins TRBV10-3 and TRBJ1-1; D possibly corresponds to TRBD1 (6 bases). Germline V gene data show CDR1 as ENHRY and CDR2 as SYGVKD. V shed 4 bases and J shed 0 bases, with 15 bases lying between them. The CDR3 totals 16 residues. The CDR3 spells CAISVGGKGMNTEAFF. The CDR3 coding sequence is TGTGCCATCAGTGTAGGGGGGAAAGGAATGAACACTGAAGCTTTCTTT.

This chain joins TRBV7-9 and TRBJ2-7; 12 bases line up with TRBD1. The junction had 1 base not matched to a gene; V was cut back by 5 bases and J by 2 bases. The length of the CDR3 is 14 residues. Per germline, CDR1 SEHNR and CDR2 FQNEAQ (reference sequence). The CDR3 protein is CASSGDRGPYEQYF. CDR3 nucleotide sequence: TGTGCCAGCAGCGGGGACAGGGGGCCCTACGAGCAGTACTTC.

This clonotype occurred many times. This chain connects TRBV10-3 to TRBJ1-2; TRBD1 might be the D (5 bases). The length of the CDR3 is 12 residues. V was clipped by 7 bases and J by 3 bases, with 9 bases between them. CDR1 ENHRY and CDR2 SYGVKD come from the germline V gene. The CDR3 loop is CAINGGYYGYTF. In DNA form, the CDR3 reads TGTGCCATCAACGGGGGATACTATGGCTACACCTTC.

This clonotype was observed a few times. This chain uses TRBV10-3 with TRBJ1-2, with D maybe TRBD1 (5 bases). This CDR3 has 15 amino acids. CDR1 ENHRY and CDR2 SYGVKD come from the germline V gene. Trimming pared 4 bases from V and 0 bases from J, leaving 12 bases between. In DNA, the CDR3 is TGTGCCATCAGTGGAGACAGCGCTGCTAACTATGGCTACACCTTC. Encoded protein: CAISGDSAANYGYTF.

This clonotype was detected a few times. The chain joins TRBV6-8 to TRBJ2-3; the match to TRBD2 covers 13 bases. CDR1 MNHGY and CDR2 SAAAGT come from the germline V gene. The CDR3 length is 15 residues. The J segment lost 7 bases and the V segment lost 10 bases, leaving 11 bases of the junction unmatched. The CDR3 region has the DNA TGTGCCACCTCACCAGGACTAGCGGGGGTGTATACGCAGTATTTT. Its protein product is CATSPGLAGVYTQYF.

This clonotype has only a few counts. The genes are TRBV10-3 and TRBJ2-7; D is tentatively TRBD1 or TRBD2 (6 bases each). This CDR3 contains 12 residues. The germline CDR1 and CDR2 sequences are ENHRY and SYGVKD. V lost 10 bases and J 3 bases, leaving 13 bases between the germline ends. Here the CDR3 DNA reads TGTGCCACATGGGGGGCAGACTACGAGCAGTACTTC. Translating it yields CATWGADYEQYF.

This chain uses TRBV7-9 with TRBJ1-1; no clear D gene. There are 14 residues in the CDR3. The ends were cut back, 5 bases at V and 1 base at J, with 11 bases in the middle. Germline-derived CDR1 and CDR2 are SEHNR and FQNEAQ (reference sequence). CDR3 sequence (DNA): TGTGCCAGCAGCCACGGGTCTCAGAACACTGAAGCTTTCTTT. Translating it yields CASSHGSQNTEAFF.

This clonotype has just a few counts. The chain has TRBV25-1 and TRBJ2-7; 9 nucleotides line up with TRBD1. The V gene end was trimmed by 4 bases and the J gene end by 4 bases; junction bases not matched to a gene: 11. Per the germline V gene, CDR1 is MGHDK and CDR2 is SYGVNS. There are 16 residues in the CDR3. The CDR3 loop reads CASSASNRGPVYEQYF. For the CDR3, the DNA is TGTGCCAGCAGTGCTTCGAACAGGGGGCCAGTTTACGAGCAGTACTTC.

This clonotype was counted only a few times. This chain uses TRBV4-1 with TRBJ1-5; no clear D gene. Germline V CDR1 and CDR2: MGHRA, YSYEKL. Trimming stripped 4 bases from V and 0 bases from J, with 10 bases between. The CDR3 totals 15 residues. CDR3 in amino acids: CASSPRQDSNQPQHF. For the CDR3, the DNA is TGCGCCAGCAGCCCCCGACAAGATAGCAATCAGCCCCAGCATTTT.

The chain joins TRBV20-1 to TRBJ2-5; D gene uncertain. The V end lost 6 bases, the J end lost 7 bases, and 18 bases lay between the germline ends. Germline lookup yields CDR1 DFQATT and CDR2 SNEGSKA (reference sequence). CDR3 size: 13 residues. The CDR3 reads CSALNGLLGTQYF. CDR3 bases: TGCAGTGCCCTTAACGGGCTCCTTGGGACCCAGTACTTC.

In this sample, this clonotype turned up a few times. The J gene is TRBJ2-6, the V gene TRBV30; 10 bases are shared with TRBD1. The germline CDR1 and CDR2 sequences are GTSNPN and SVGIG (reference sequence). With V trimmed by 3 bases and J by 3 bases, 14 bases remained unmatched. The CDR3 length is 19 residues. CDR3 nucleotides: TGTGCCTGGAGGGGGCCCCGGACAGGGGGGAATTTTGGGGCCAACGTCCTGACTTTC. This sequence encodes CAWRGPRTGGNFGANVLTF.

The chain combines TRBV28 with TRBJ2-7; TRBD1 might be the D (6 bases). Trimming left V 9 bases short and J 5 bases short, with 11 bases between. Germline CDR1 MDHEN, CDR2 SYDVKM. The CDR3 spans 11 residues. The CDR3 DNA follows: TGTGCCAGTACAGGGTCCCACGAGCAGTACTTC. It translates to CASTGSHEQYF.

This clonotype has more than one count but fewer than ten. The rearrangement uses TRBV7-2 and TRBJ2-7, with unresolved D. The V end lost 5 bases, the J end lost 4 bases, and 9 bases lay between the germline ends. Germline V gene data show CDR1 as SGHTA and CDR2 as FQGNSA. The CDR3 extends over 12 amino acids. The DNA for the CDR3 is TGTGCCAGCAGCGTTAATGGGTACGAGCAGTACTTC. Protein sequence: CASSVNGYEQYF.